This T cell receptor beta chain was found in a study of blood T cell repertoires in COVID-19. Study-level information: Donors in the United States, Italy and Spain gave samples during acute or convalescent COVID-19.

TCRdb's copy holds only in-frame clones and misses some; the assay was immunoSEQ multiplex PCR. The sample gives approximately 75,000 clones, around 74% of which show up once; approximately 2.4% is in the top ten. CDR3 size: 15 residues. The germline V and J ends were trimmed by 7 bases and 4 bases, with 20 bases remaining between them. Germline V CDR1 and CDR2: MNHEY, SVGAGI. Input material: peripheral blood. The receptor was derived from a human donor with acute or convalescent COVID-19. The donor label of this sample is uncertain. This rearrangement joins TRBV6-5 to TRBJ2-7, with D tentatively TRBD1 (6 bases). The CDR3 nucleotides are TGTGCCAGCAACAGACAGGCGAGGGGGATATACGAGCAGTACTTC. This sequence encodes CASNRQARGIYEQYF.